This is a list of T cell receptor beta chains from one sample in a study of blood T cell repertoires in COVID-19. The assay was immunoSEQ multiplex PCR, and TCRdb's table has in-frame clones only and misses some. The sample lists 200,000 to 250,000 clones; 86% were seen once. Sequenced material: peripheral blood. These receptors all come from an elderly woman with COVID-19, enrolled during active disease. The CDR3 runs from the conserved cysteine through the conserved F or W. D genes are given only for firm matches. Clone sizes are given selectively: once, few, many, or a class where the clone is expanded.

abundance: NA
j_gene: TRBJ1-3
v_gene: TRBV30
d_gene: NA
CDR3aa: CAWSLGAGNTIYF
CDR3nt: TGTGCCTGGAGTTTAGGGGCTGGAAACACCATATATTTT

abundance: NA
j_gene: TRBJ2-7
v_gene: TRBV6-5
d_gene: NA
CDR3aa: CASSRTGDRDYEQYF
CDR3nt: TGTGCCAGCAGCCGCACGGGGGACCGAGACTACGAGCAGTACTTC

abundance: NA
j_gene: TRBJ1-4
v_gene: TRBV12-3/TRBV12-4
d_gene: NA
CDR3aa: CATSGALKKLFF
CDR3nt: TGTGCCACTTCAGGGGCCTTGAAAAAGCTGTTTTTT

abundance: NA
j_gene: TRBJ1-2
v_gene: TRBV3-1/TRBV3-2
d_gene: NA
CDR3aa: CASSRGAGDVGYTF
CDR3nt: TGTGCCAGCAGCCGAGGTGCGGGGGATGTTGGCTACACCTTC

abundance: NA
j_gene: TRBJ2-2
v_gene: TRBV9
d_gene: NA
CDR3aa: CASSVEPGELFF
CDR3nt: TGTGCCAGCAGCGTAGAGCCCGGGGAGCTGTTTTTT

abundance: NA
j_gene: TRBJ1-1
v_gene: TRBV18
d_gene: TRBD1
CDR3aa: CASSTIGGQGTNTEAFF
CDR3nt: TGTGCCAGCTCAACTATCGGGGGACAGGGGACGAACACTGAAGCTTTCTTT

abundance: few
j_gene: TRBJ1-2
v_gene: TRBV2
d_gene: NA
CDR3aa: CASNKKEWNYGYTF
CDR3nt: TGTGCCAGCAACAAAAAGGAGTGGAACTATGGCTACACCTTC

abundance: NA
j_gene: TRBJ1-2
v_gene: TRBV29-1
d_gene: TRBD1
CDR3aa: CSVESPGQGAGAYTF
CDR3nt: TGCAGCGTAGAGAGCCCGGGACAGGGGGCAGGGGCCTACACCTTC

abundance: NA
j_gene: TRBJ1-4
v_gene: TRBV6-5
d_gene: NA
CDR3aa: CASRLRGTNEKLFF
CDR3nt: TGTGCCAGCAGGCTCAGGGGAACTAATGAAAAACTGTTTTTT

abundance: NA
j_gene: TRBJ2-1
v_gene: TRBV3-1/TRBV3-2
d_gene: NA
CDR3aa: CASSQDYPAPILYNEQFF
CDR3nt: TGTGCCAGCAGCCAAGATTATCCAGCGCCGATACTTTACAATGAGCAGTTCTTC

abundance: once
j_gene: TRBJ2-2
v_gene: TRBV3-1/TRBV3-2
d_gene: NA
CDR3aa: CASSLTGELFF
CDR3nt: TGTGCCAGCAGCCTAACCGGGGAGCTGTTTTTT

abundance: NA
j_gene: TRBJ2-1
v_gene: TRBV7-9
d_gene: NA
CDR3aa: CASSPRQRSHNEQFF
CDR3nt: TGTGCCAGCAGCCCGCGACAGCGATCTCACAATGAGCAGTTCTTC

abundance: NA
j_gene: TRBJ1-6
v_gene: TRBV11-2
d_gene: NA
CDR3aa: CASSLGGGESPLHF
CDR3nt: TGTGCCAGCAGCCTCGGGGGAGGGGAATCACCCCTCCACTTT

abundance: once
j_gene: TRBJ1-2
v_gene: TRBV28
d_gene: NA
CDR3aa: CASSLGTSNYGYTF
CDR3nt: TGTGCCAGCAGTTTGGGCACCTCTAACTATGGCTACACCTTC

abundance: NA
j_gene: TRBJ2-3
v_gene: TRBV5-1
d_gene: NA
CDR3aa: CASSSSRAPPDTQYF
CDR3nt: TGCGCCAGCAGCTCATCGAGAGCGCCCCCAGATACGCAGTATTTT

abundance: NA
j_gene: TRBJ1-1
v_gene: TRBV3-1/TRBV3-2
d_gene: NA
CDR3aa: CASSLAGYTEAFF
CDR3nt: TGTGCCAGCAGCCTAGCTGGGTACACTGAAGCTTTCTTT

abundance: NA
j_gene: TRBJ2-7
v_gene: TRBV4-2
d_gene: NA
CDR3aa: CASSQDPQRASYEQYF
CDR3nt: TGTGCCAGCAGCCAAGATCCCCAGCGGGCGTCCTACGAGCAGTACTTC

abundance: NA
j_gene: TRBJ1-5
v_gene: TRBV5-8
d_gene: NA
CDR3aa: CASSRPRGGIVNQPQHF
CDR3nt: TGTGCCAGCAGCCGACCCCGCGGGGGAATCGTCAATCAGCCCCAGCATTTT

abundance: NA
j_gene: TRBJ1-3
v_gene: TRBV18
d_gene: NA
CDR3aa: CASSPLYESSGNTIYF
CDR3nt: TGTGCCAGCTCACCATTGTACGAGAGCTCTGGAAACACCATATATTTT

abundance: NA
j_gene: TRBJ2-3
v_gene: TRBV13
d_gene: TRBD2
CDR3aa: CASSVRLAGAHTDTQYF
CDR3nt: TGTGCCAGCAGCGTCAGACTAGCGGGGGCCCACACAGATACGCAGTATTTT

abundance: NA
j_gene: TRBJ2-7
v_gene: TRBV5-5
d_gene: TRBD1
CDR3aa: CASSLSGQSYEQYF
CDR3nt: TGTGCCAGCAGCTTATCGGGACAGAGTTACGAGCAGTACTTC

abundance: NA
j_gene: TRBJ2-3
v_gene: TRBV3-1/TRBV3-2
d_gene: TRBD2
CDR3aa: CASSHSLAGLWTDTQYF
CDR3nt: TGTGCCAGCAGCCATTCGCTAGCGGGGCTATGGACAGATACGCAGTATTTT

abundance: NA
j_gene: TRBJ1-4
v_gene: TRBV27
d_gene: NA
CDR3aa: CASKRLGDSEKLFF
CDR3nt: TGTGCCAGCAAAAGGCTCGGGGATTCGGAAAAACTGTTTTTT

abundance: NA
j_gene: TRBJ1-3
v_gene: TRBV7-9
d_gene: TRBD1
CDR3aa: CASSLTGGSGNTIYF
CDR3nt: TGTGCCAGCAGCTTGACAGGGGGATCTGGAAACACCATATATTTT

abundance: NA
j_gene: TRBJ1-2
v_gene: TRBV18
d_gene: NA
CDR3aa: CASSPPGRTINYGYTF
CDR3nt: TGTGCCAGCTCACCACCAGGTCGGACAATAAACTATGGCTACACCTTC

abundance: few
j_gene: TRBJ1-1
v_gene: TRBV7-6
d_gene: NA
CDR3aa: CASSPWDMTGAFF
CDR3nt: TGTGCCAGCAGCCCCTGGGACATGACTGGAGCTTTCTTT

abundance: NA
j_gene: TRBJ2-5
v_gene: TRBV15
d_gene: TRBD1
CDR3aa: CATSSGQGKETQYF
CDR3nt: TGTGCCACCAGCAGTGGACAGGGTAAAGAGACCCAGTACTTC

abundance: NA
j_gene: TRBJ2-3
v_gene: TRBV6-6
d_gene: NA
CDR3aa: CASSSGKGDADTQYF
CDR3nt: TGTGCCAGCAGCTCCGGGAAGGGGGATGCAGATACGCAGTATTTT

abundance: NA
j_gene: TRBJ1-1
v_gene: TRBV5-5
d_gene: NA
CDR3aa: CASSLATVTYTEAFF
CDR3nt: TGTGCCAGCAGCTTGGCGACAGTTACTTACACTGAAGCTTTCTTT

abundance: NA
j_gene: TRBJ1-3
v_gene: TRBV2
d_gene: NA
CDR3aa: CASSLTAVSGNTIYF
CDR3nt: TGTGCCAGCAGCCTGACAGCCGTCTCTGGAAACACCATATATTTT

abundance: once
j_gene: TRBJ1-2
v_gene: TRBV7-8
d_gene: TRBD1
CDR3aa: CASSLVGRTGGNYGYTF
CDR3nt: TGTGCCAGCAGCTTAGTAGGGAGGACAGGGGGTAACTATGGCTACACCTTC

abundance: NA
j_gene: TRBJ1-1
v_gene: TRBV5-1
d_gene: NA
CDR3aa: CASSLGGRGIVEAFF
CDR3nt: TGCGCCAGCAGCTTGGGTGGTAGGGGGATCGTTGAAGCTTTCTTT

abundance: NA
j_gene: TRBJ2-1
v_gene: TRBV29-1
d_gene: NA
CDR3aa: CSVVRGQNEQFF
CDR3nt: TGCAGCGTTGTCCGGGGTCAAAATGAGCAGTTCTTC

abundance: NA
j_gene: TRBJ2-2
v_gene: TRBV7-8
d_gene: TRBD2
CDR3aa: CASSPRTSGGVVAGELFF
CDR3nt: TGTGCCAGCAGCCCCCGGACTAGCGGGGGGGTAGTCGCCGGGGAGCTGTTTTTT

abundance: few
j_gene: TRBJ1-5
v_gene: TRBV24-1
d_gene: NA
CDR3aa: CATRVALQRRGDQPQHF
CDR3nt: TGTGCCACCAGAGTAGCCTTACAGAGAAGGGGCGATCAGCCCCAGCATTTT

abundance: NA
j_gene: TRBJ2-5
v_gene: TRBV6-2/TRBV6-3
d_gene: TRBD2
CDR3aa: CASSNRLIAGDVETQYF
CDR3nt: TGTGCCAGCAGCAACAGACTCATAGCGGGGGACGTGGAGACCCAGTACTTC

abundance: NA
j_gene: TRBJ1-1
v_gene: TRBV29-1
d_gene: TRBD1
CDR3aa: CSVSNDRGLLSF
CDR3nt: TGCAGCGTTTCCAACGACAGGGGGCTCCTATCTTTT

abundance: NA
j_gene: TRBJ2-1
v_gene: TRBV3-1/TRBV3-2
d_gene: NA
CDR3aa: CASSQRLNNEQFF
CDR3nt: TGTGCCAGCAGCCAGCGACTGAACAATGAGCAGTTCTTC

abundance: few
j_gene: TRBJ1-2
v_gene: TRBV5-1
d_gene: TRBD1
CDR3aa: CASSPTGGDGYTF
CDR3nt: TGCGCCAGCAGCCCCACAGGGGGGGATGGCTACACCTTC

abundance: NA
j_gene: TRBJ1-5
v_gene: TRBV6-6
d_gene: NA
CDR3aa: CASSPVVGNQPQHF
CDR3nt: TGTGCCAGCAGTCCAGTTGTGGGCAATCAGCCCCAGCATTTT